The 17 T cell receptor beta chains presented below share a single source sample, sequenced in a study of shared clonotypes between healthy human individuals. Here immunoSEQ multiplex PCR was the method, and the copy in TCRdb shows in-frame clones only, minus some. The table lists approximately 1,500,000 clones, approximately 98% of them singletons. Sequenced input: naive CD4+ T cells sorted from blood. Subset described: CD45RA+ positively selected. These TCRs come from a man aged 25 to 45 in good health.

The chain couples TRBV6-6 to TRBJ1-3; no reliable D call. The germline gives CDR1 MNHNY, CDR2 SVGAGI (reference sequence). The CDR3 covers 13 residues. Trimming stripped 0 bases from V and 1 base from J, with 1 base between. The CDR3 region is CASSYSSGNTIYF. The CDR3 nucleotides are TGTGCCAGCAGTTACTCATCTGGAAACACCATATATTTT.

V usage is TRBV25-1 and J usage is TRBJ2-1, with D unclear. CDR3 length equals 13 residues. Germline lookup yields CDR1 MGHDK and CDR2 SYGVNS. Trimming cost V 4 bases and J 3 bases, with 7 bases left between them. CDR3 sequence (DNA): TGTGCCAGCAGTGGCTGGGACTACAATGAGCAGTTCTTC. Protein sequence: CASSGWDYNEQFF.

This chain connects TRBV5-6 to TRBJ2-3; possibly TRBD2 for D (7 bases). The CDR3 has 15 residues. V shed 2 bases and J shed 8 bases, with 18 bases lying between them. Germline assignment: CDR1 SGHDT and CDR2 YYEEEE. As DNA, the CDR3 is TGTGCCAGCAGCTTAAAGGGGGAGGGGCCTGGTACGCAGTATTTT. As protein: CASSLKGEGPGTQYF.

V gene TRBV7-9 combines with J gene TRBJ2-1; D call uncertain. Germline CDR1 SEHNR, CDR2 FQNEAQ (reference sequence). The CDR3 length is 15 residues. V was pared by 6 bases and J by 0 bases, with 12 bases between. The CDR3 DNA follows: TGTGCCAGCAGGGTGGGCAGTGACTCCTACAATGAGCAGTTCTTC. Protein sequence: CASRVGSDSYNEQFF.

V usage is TRBV2 and J usage is TRBJ2-3, with 10 bases matching TRBD1. The CDR3 is 15 residues long. The trim removed 7 bases at V and 5 bases at J, leaving 9 bases unmatched. The V gene's germline CDR1 is SNHLY and CDR2 FYNNEI. CDR3 coding DNA: TGTGCCAGCACACCCGGGACAGGGGACGGAGATACGCAGTATTTT. It translates to CASTPGTGDGDTQYF.

The count of this clone is one. The sample carries other DNA sequences with the same CDR3. The V gene is TRBV7-3, the J gene TRBJ2-3; D is unclear. This CDR3 has 14 amino acids. Germline V CDR1 and CDR2: SGHTA, FQGTGA. V lost 2 bases and J lost 3, with 9 bases in between. The CDR3 DNA reads TGTGCCAGCAGCTTATCGGGCCCTACAGATACGCAGTATTTT. Amino acids: CASSLSGPTDTQYF. Full variable domain (remainder filled in from reference TRBV7-3 and TRBJ2-3): GAGVSQTPSNKVTEKGKYVELRCDPISGHTALYWYRQSLGQGPEFLIYFQGTGAADDSGLPNDRFFAVRPEGSVSTLKIQRTERGDSAVYLCASSLSGPTDTQYFGPGTRLTVL.

The chain carries TRBV2 and TRBJ1-4; 7 bases agree with TRBD1. V dropped 6 bases and J dropped 3; count of bases not matched to a gene: 4. CDR3 length: 14 amino acids. Per germline, CDR1 SNHLY and CDR2 FYNNEI. Here the CDR3 reads CASRYGTANEKLFF. The CDR3 bases are TGTGCCAGCAGATACGGGACAGCTAATGAAAAACTGTTTTTT.

This clone is a singleton in its sample. The chain links TRBV2 to TRBJ2-7; a weak D match, TRBD1 (5 bases). The germline gives CDR1 SNHLY, CDR2 FYNNEI. The CDR3 runs to 14 residues. The ends were cut back, 5 bases at V and 4 bases at J, with 15 bases in the middle. CDR3 sequence reads: CASSTGRVQYEQYF. The CDR3 nucleotides are TGTGCCAGCAGTACAGGACGGGTTCAGTACGAGCAGTACTTC.

V usage is TRBV7-2 and J usage is TRBJ2-1, with D unclear. Germline CDR1 SGHTA, CDR2 FQGNSA. The CDR3 length is 11 residues. The V gene lost 2 bases and the J gene lost 8 bases, with 4 bases spanning the gap. CDR3 nucleotides: TGTGCCAGCAGCTTATACCATGAGCAGTTCTTC. Protein: CASSLYHEQFF.

DNA of the CDR3: TGTGCCAGCAGCTTAGCGAGGGACAAGGTTGAAGCTTTCTTT. It translates to CASSLARDKVEAFF. The V gene is TRBV7-2, the J gene TRBJ1-1; a weak D match, TRBD1 (6 bases). V lost 0 bases and J 7 bases, leaving 12 bases between the germline ends. Germline V gives CDR1 SGHTA, CDR2 FQGNSA. The CDR3 runs to 14 residues.

This rearrangement joins TRBV6-4 to TRBJ1-5; 9 bases align to TRBD1. The CDR3 loop spans 14 amino acids. The V gene's germline CDR1 is MRHNA and CDR2 SNTAGT. CDR3 nucleotides: TGTCCCCTACCGGGACAGGGTCTTAATCAGCCCCAGCATTTT. Amino acids: CPLPGQGLNQPQHF.

The J gene is TRBJ2-1, the V gene TRBV29-1, with 9 bases aligning to TRBD2. J gave up 7 bases and V 6 bases, and 10 bases lay outside the gene matches. Germline loops: CDR1 SQVTM, CDR2 ANQGSEA. The CDR3 contains 14 residues. The CDR3 protein is CSVVYRLADNEQFF. CDR3 nucleotide sequence: TGCAGCGTCGTTTACAGACTAGCGGATAATGAGCAGTTCTTC.

The chain couples TRBV19 to TRBJ1-4, with D maybe TRBD1 (5 bases). Per the germline V gene, CDR1 is LNHDA and CDR2 is SQIVND (reference sequence). V was pared by 8 bases and J by 0 bases, with 10 bases between. The CDR3 runs to 14 residues. Here the CDR3 DNA reads TGTGCCAGTGGACGGGGGACAACTAATGAAAAACTGTTTTTT. It yields the protein CASGRGTTNEKLFF.

As for this clone: The same CDR3 can be traced to other DNA sequences in this sample. This chain uses TRBV5-1 with TRBJ1-1; TRBD1 matches at 7 bases. Germline CDR1 is SGHRS and CDR2 is YFSETQ. This CDR3 contains 14 residues. The V and J ends lost 0 bases and 5 bases, in that order; junction bases with no gene match: 4. CDR3 region: CASSLGTGSTEAFF. CDR3 nucleotides: TGCGCCAGCAGCTTGGGGACAGGTAGTACTGAAGCTTTCTTT.

The chain carries TRBV7-2 and TRBJ2-5; 10 nucleotides agree with TRBD2. The CDR3 is 16 amino acids. Looked up from germline, CDR1 is SGHTA and CDR2 is FQGNSA. After removal of 5 bases from V and 4 bases from J, the junction contained 10 bases not matched to a gene. The CDR3, as DNA: TGTGCCAGCAGCCGCGGAGCGGGAGGGCCGTTAGAGACCCAGTACTTC. Its protein product is CASSRGAGGPLETQYF.

The V and J genes are TRBV27 and TRBJ1-5; the D gene is possibly TRBD1 (5 bases). V lost 6 bases and J 2 bases, leaving 17 bases between the germline ends. The CDR3 length is 16 residues. Germline assignment: CDR1 MNHEY and CDR2 SMNVEV (reference sequence). The CDR3 DNA reads as TGTGCCAGCAGCGCCACATCCCTGGGGGGCAATCAGCCCCAGCATTTT. Amino acid sequence: CASSATSLGGNQPQHF.

This clone was counted a single time. The V call is TRBV10-3, the J call TRBJ2-1; D is uncertain. The length of the CDR3 is 13 residues. Germline CDR1 is ENHRY and CDR2 is SYGVKD. V lost 2 bases to trimming and J lost 9 bases, with 11 bases between them. The DNA of the CDR3 is TGTGCCATCAGTGAGCTTCCCACCGGTGAGCAGTTCTTC. It encodes CAISELPTGEQFF.